This is a list of T cell receptor beta chains from one sample in a study of blood T cell repertoires in COVID-19. Clones were read by immunoSEQ multiplex PCR, and TCRdb kept only the in-frame ones, dropping some. The sample holds roughly 110,000 clones, over 65% seen once. Sequencing was carried out using peripheral blood. These TCRs come from a middle-aged woman with acute or convalescent COVID-19. Both conserved end residues are part of each CDR3. D genes are given only for firm matches. Size is omitted from some rows. Given values are once, few, many or a class for expanded clones.

D gene	clone size	V gene	J gene	CDR3 protein	CDR3 DNA
.	.	TRBV19	TRBJ2-7	CASSIRQGHLSYEQYF	TGTGCCAGTAGTATTCGGCAGGGGCACCTCTCCTACGAGCAGTACTTC
TRBD2	.	TRBV6-5	TRBJ2-1	CASSYRVRGESNEQFF	TGTGCCAGCAGTTACCGTGTCCGGGGGGAAAGCAATGAGCAGTTCTTC
.	.	TRBV30	TRBJ2-7	CAWRYRGGNEQYF	TGTGCCTGGAGGTACCGGGGAGGCAACGAGCAGTACTTC
.	.	TRBV19	TRBJ1-1	CASNVLDLNTEAFF	TGTGCCAGTAATGTCCTTGACTTGAACACTGAAGCTTTCTTT
TRBD1	.	TRBV18	TRBJ1-5	CASSPDRVPNQPQHF	TGTGCCAGCTCACCGGACAGGGTACCCAATCAGCCCCAGCATTTT
.	.	TRBV29-1	TRBJ1-1	CSVDGGGTEAFF	TGCAGCGTTGACGGGGGAGGGACTGAAGCTTTCTTT
.	.	TRBV18	TRBJ2-7	CASSQQGYEQYF	TGTGCCAGCTCTCAACAGGGATACGAGCAGTACTTC
.	many	TRBV25-1	TRBJ1-3	CASSGPGSGNTIYF	TGTGCCAGCAGTGGACCGGGTTCTGGAAACACCATATATTTT
TRBD1	.	TRBV4-1	TRBJ1-2	CASSQGRTGDYGYTF	TGCGCCAGCAGCCAAGGCCGGACAGGAGATTATGGCTACACCTTC
.	.	TRBV29-1	TRBJ1-2	CSVDGKGFGGYTF	TGCAGCGTTGATGGAAAGGGGTTCGGGGGCTACACCTTC
.	.	TRBV29-1	TRBJ2-5	CSVETRREETQYF	TGCAGCGTTGAAACGAGGAGAGAGGAGACCCAGTACTTC
TRBD1	once	TRBV7-6	TRBJ2-7	CASSRDRGPTYEQYF	TGTGCCAGCAGCCGAGACAGGGGGCCGACCTACGAGCAGTACTTC
.	.	TRBV5-6	TRBJ2-2	CASSLLGAVAGELFF	TGTGCCAGCAGCTTGTTGGGGGCTGTCGCCGGGGAGCTGTTTTTT
.	.	TRBV30	TRBJ1-3	CAWDSGQYFGNTIYF	TGTGCCTGGGACTCTGGACAGTATTTTGGAAACACCATATATTTT
.	.	TRBV19	TRBJ1-2	CASSRNYGYTF	TGTGCCAGTAGTCGTAACTATGGCTACACCTTC
TRBD1	.	TRBV18	TRBJ1-2	CASSPVTGGADGYTF	TGTGCCAGCTCACCCGTAACAGGGGGCGCGGATGGCTACACCTTC
.	.	TRBV27	TRBJ2-3	CASSVSSGGDTQYF	TGTGCCAGCAGTGTAAGCTCCGGGGGAGATACGCAGTATTTT
TRBD2	.	TRBV7-2	TRBJ2-1	CASPLSGLADYNEQFF	TGTGCCAGCCCTTTATCTGGACTAGCGGATTACAATGAGCAGTTCTTC
.	.	TRBV5-8	TRBJ1-2	CASSLGRAGPGYGYTF	TGTGCCAGCAGCTTGGGCCGAGCAGGGCCGGGCTATGGCTACACCTTC
TRBD2	.	TRBV3-1/TRBV3-2	TRBJ2-1	CASSLRGGNEQFF	TGTGCCAGCAGCCTCCGGGGGGGAAATGAGCAGTTCTTC
TRBD1	.	TRBV18	TRBJ2-7	CASSPTGDEQYF	TGTGCCAGCTCGCCGACAGGGGACGAGCAGTACTTC
.	.	TRBV11-2	TRBJ2-7	CASSPLFWGSSYEQYF	TGTGCCAGCAGCCCTCTTTTTTGGGGCAGCTCCTACGAGCAGTACTTC
.	.	TRBV18	TRBJ1-1	CASSPRQATRTEAFF	TGTGCCAGCTCACCCAGACAGGCCACAAGGACTGAAGCTTTCTTT
.	.	TRBV21-1	TRBJ2-5	CASRGGDSGGGEETQYF	TGTGCCAGCAGGGGTGGTGATAGCGGGGGAGGGGAGGAGACCCAGTACTTC
TRBD2	.	TRBV7-2	TRBJ2-3	CASSSQGLAGDTQYF	TGTGCCAGCAGCTCGCAGGGACTAGCGGGGGATACGCAGTATTTT